This entry is about one T cell receptor (beta chain). TCRdb's table, derived via immunoSEQ multiplex PCR, lists solely in-frame clones and lacks some. The sample has about 140,000 clones; around 90% are singletons. This specimen belongs to a study of control samples from healthy donors and cancer patients. In germline, CDR1 is MNHEY, CDR2 SVGAGI. The CDR3 totals 13 residues. After removal of 6 bases from V and 6 bases from J, the junction contained 3 bases not matched to a gene. Sample: blood. This sequence joins TRBV6-5 and TRBJ2-1; 9 bases map to TRBD2. This receptor was identified in a man aged 18 to 29 in good health. CDR3 sequence reads: CASRGLASNEQFF. Here the CDR3 DNA reads TGTGCCAGCAGGGGACTAGCTTCCAATGAGCAGTTCTTC.